The TCR beta chain under discussion was sequenced for a study of blood T cell repertoires in COVID-19. Profiled with immunoSEQ multiplex PCR; TCRdb holds only in-frame clones, not every one. The table lists under 200,000 clones, over 70% of them singletons. A single count supports this clone. There are 14 residues in the CDR3. From germline, CDR1 is GTSNPN and CDR2 SVGIG (reference sequence). With V trimmed by 2 bases and J by 3 bases, 3 bases remained unmatched. The sequenced sample was PBMCs or T cells enriched from blood (not recorded which). The J gene is TRBJ2-1, the V gene TRBV30; 8 positions match TRBD1. The source of this sequence is a woman aged 40-49 years with acute COVID-19. CDR3 amino acids: CAWSKDRVYNEQFF. CDR3 nucleotide sequence: TGTGCCTGGAGTAAGGACAGGGTCTACAATGAGCAGTTCTTC. Using reference TRBV30 and TRBJ2-1 for the parts outside the CDR3, the full variable domain is SQTIHQWPATLVQPVGSPLSLECTVEGTSNPNLYWYRQAAGRGLQLLFYSVGIGQISSEVPQNLSASRPQDRQFILSSKKLLLSDSGFYLCAWSKDRVYNEQFFGPGTRLTVL.